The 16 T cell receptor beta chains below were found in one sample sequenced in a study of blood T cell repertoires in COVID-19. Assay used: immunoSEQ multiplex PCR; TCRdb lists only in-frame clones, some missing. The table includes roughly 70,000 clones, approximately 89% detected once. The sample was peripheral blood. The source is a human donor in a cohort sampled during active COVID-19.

CDR3 DNA: TGTGCCACCAGGGCAGGGGTAACGAGCTCCTACGAGCAGTACTTC. This sequence encodes CATRAGVTSSYEQYF. The chain joins TRBV6-5 to TRBJ2-7; D is perhaps TRBD1 (6 bases). Germline lookup yields CDR1 MNHEY and CDR2 SVGAGI. Trimming removed 10 bases at V and 0 bases at J, with 19 bases between. This CDR3 comprises 15 residues.

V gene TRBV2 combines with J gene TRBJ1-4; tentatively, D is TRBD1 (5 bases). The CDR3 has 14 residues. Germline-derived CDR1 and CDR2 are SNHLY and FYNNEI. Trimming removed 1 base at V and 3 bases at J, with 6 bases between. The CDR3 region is CASSEGGPNEKLFF. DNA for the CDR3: TGTGCCAGCAGTGAAGGGGGCCCTAATGAAAAACTGTTTTTT.

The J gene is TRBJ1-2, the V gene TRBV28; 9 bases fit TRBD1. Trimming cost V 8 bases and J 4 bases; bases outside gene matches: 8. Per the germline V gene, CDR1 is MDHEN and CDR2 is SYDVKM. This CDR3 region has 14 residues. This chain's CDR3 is CASAPGQGIYGYTF. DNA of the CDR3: TGTGCCAGCGCCCCGGGACAGGGAATCTATGGCTACACCTTC.

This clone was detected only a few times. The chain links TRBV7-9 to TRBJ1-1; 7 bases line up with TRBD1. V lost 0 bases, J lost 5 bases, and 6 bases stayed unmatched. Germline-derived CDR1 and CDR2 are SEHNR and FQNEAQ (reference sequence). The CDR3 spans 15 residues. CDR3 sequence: CASSLAEGARTEAFF. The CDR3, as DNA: TGTGCCAGCAGCTTAGCGGAGGGGGCCCGGACTGAAGCTTTCTTT.

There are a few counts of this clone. CDR3 in amino acids: CASGPGTGGVEYGYTF. The CDR3 DNA reads TGTGCCAGCGGCCCCGGGACAGGGGGCGTAGAGTATGGCTACACCTTC. The rearrangement links TRBV7-6 to TRBJ1-2; 12 bases align to TRBD1. CDR1 is SGHVS and CDR2 is FNYEAQ in the germline V gene. Trimming cost V 8 bases and J 5 bases; bases outside gene matches: 12. The CDR3 is 16 residues long.

The CDR3 DNA follows: TGTGCCAGCAGCGGAGGGTATGGGGCCTACGAGCAGTACTTC. This sequence encodes CASSGGYGAYEQYF. This chain connects TRBV11-2 to TRBJ2-7, with a tentative D call TRBD2 (6 bases). Trimming took 5 bases from V and 2 from J, leaving 13 bases between them. The CDR3 consists of 14 residues. Germline values: CDR1 SGHAT, CDR2 FQNNGV.

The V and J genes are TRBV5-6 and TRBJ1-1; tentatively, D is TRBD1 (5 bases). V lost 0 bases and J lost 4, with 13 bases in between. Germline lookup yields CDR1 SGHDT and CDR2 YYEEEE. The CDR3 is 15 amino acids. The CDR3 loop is CASSLVGGKGTEAFF. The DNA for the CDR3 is TGTGCCAGCAGCTTGGTGGGGGGAAAGGGCACTGAAGCTTTCTTT.

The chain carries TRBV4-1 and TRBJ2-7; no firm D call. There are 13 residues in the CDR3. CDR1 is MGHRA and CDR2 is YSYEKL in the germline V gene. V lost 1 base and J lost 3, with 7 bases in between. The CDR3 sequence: CASSQVLRYEQYF. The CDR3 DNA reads TGCGCCAGCAGCCAAGTTTTGCGCTACGAGCAGTACTTC.

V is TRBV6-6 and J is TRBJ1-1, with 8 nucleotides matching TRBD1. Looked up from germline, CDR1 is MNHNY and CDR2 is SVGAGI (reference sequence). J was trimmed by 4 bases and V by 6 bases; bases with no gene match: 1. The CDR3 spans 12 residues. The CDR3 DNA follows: TGTGCCAGCAGGACAGGGGCCACTGAAGCTTTCTTT. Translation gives CASRTGATEAFF.

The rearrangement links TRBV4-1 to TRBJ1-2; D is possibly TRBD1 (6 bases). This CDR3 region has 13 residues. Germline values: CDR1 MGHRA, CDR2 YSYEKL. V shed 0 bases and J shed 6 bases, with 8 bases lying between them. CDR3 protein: CASSQDWTDGYTF. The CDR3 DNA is TGCGCCAGCAGCCAAGATTGGACAGATGGCTACACCTTC.

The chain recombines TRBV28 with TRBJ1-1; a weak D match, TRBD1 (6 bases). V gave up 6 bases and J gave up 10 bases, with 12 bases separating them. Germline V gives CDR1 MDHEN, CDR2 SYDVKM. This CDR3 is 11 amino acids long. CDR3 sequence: CASRGAKGAFF. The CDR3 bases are TGTGCCAGCAGGGGGGCTAAAGGAGCTTTCTTT.

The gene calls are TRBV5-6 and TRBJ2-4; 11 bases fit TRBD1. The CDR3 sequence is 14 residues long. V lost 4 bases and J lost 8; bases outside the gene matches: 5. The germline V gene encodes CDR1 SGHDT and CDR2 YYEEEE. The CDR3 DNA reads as TGTGCCAGCAGCCCCGGGACAGGGGGATACATTCAGTACTTC. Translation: CASSPGTGGYIQYF.

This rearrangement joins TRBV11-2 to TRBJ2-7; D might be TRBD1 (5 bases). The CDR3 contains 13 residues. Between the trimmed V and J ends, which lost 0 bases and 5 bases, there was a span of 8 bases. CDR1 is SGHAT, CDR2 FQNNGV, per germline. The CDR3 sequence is CASSLEDIHEQYF. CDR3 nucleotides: TGTGCCAGCAGCTTAGAGGACATTCACGAGCAGTACTTC.

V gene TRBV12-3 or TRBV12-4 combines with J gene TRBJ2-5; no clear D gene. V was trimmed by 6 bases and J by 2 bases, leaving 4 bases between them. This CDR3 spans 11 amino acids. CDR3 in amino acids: CASSSQETQYF. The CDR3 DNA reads TGTGCCAGCAGCTCTCAAGAGACCCAGTACTTC.

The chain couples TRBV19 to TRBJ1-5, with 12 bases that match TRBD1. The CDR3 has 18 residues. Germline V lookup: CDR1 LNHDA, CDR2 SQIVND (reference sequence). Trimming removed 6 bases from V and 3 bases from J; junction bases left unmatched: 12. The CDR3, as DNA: TGTGCCAGTAGCTACATCCGGGACAGGGGGCTCGTCAATCAGCCCCAGCATTTT. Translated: CASSYIRDRGLVNQPQHF.

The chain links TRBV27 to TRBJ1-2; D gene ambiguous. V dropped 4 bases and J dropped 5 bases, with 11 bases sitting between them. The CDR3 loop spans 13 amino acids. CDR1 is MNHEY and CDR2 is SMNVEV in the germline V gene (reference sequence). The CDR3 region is CASSSGGFYGYTF. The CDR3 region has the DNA TGTGCCAGCAGTTCGGGTGGATTTTATGGCTACACCTTC.